The 12 T cell receptor beta chains below come from one sample, sequenced in a study of T-cell memory formation after mild COVID-19. TCRdb reanalysed the 5' RACE reads using MiXCR and keeps one entry per CDR3 protein. This table has approximately 570,000 distinct CDR3 sequences, roughly 18% appearing once. Sequenced: PBMCs or a T cell subset sorted from them (not recorded which). The receptor set was obtained from an adult woman who had mild COVID-19 (a few samples of this study predate the infection). Cell type and time point are not known.

V gene TRBV6-1 combines with J gene TRBJ1-2; D unclear. The CDR3 consists of 15 residues. The V end lost 6 bases, the J end lost 0 bases, and 14 bases lay between the germline ends. Germline V gene sequence: CDR1 MNHNS, CDR2 SASEGT. CDR3 sequence reads: CASSKAPEANYGYTF. The DNA of the CDR3 is TGTGCCAGCAGCAAGGCCCCAGAAGCTAACTATGGCTACACCTTC.

This clonotype was detected only a few times. The chain uses TRBV29-1 and TRBJ1-3, with no clear D. The germline V and J ends were trimmed by 6 bases and 0 bases, with 6 bases remaining between them. The length of the CDR3 is 12 residues. Looked up from germline, CDR1 is SQVTM and CDR2 is ANQGSEA. The chain's CDR3 is CSVWDSGNTIYF. In DNA form, the CDR3 reads TGCAGCGTGTGGGACTCTGGAAACACCATATATTTT.

The chain joins TRBV4-2 to TRBJ2-1, with 8 bases lining up with TRBD2. With 2 bases clipped from V and 5 bases from J, the junction kept 5 bases outside the gene matches. The CDR3 runs to 15 residues. Per germline, CDR1 LGHNA and CDR2 YNFKEQ. The CDR3 DNA reads TGTGCCAGCAGCCAAACTAGCGGCCCTGACAATGAGCAGTTCTTC. Translating gives CASSQTSGPDNEQFF.

The chain is built from TRBV7-9 and TRBJ2-6, with D tentatively TRBD1 (5 bases). The V gene's germline CDR1 is SEHNR and CDR2 FQNEAQ (reference sequence). Trimming removed 2 bases from V and 0 bases from J, with 8 bases in between. The CDR3 has 16 residues. The CDR3 reads CASSLSGYSGANVLTF. The DNA for the CDR3 is TGTGCCAGCAGCTTATCAGGGTACTCTGGGGCCAACGTCCTGACTTTC.

This clonotype was recorded a few times. The genes are TRBV10-3 and TRBJ2-7, with a weak D call TRBD2 (5 bases). The germline V gene has CDR1 ENHRY and CDR2 SYGVKD. V shed 6 bases and J shed 3 bases, with 9 bases lying between them. The CDR3 is 12 residues long. The CDR3 region has the DNA TGTGCCATCAGCCAGAGGGACTACGAGCAGTACTTC. This sequence encodes CAISQRDYEQYF.

This clonotype was seen more than once but under ten times. The chain employs TRBV6-5 and TRBJ1-1; D is uncertain. This CDR3 comprises 11 residues. The V and J ends lost 6 bases and 7 bases respectively, with 9 bases between them. From germline, CDR1 is MNHEY and CDR2 SVGAGI. The CDR3 sequence is CASSYGIEAFF. CDR3 bases: TGTGCCAGCAGCTACGGTATTGAAGCTTTCTTT.

The V call is TRBV4-1, the J call TRBJ1-4; D is uncertain. Germline V lookup: CDR1 MGHRA, CDR2 YSYEKL. The CDR3 totals 16 residues. The V end was cut by 0 bases, the J end by 0 bases, with 8 bases between. The CDR3 sequence: CASSQDPSSTNEKLFF. In DNA, the CDR3 is TGCGCCAGCAGCCAAGATCCCAGCTCAACTAATGAAAAACTGTTTTTT.

In this sample, this clonotype turned up many times. This chain connects TRBV29-1 to TRBJ2-7; 9 bases are shared with TRBD1. V shed 6 bases and J 0 bases; nucleotides not matched to a gene: 6. CDR1 and CDR2 (germline): SQVTM, ANQGSEA. CDR3 length equals 14 residues. CDR3 amino acids: CSVVGQGSSYEQYF. CDR3 nucleotides: TGCAGCGTCGTGGGACAGGGAAGCTCCTACGAGCAGTACTTC.

V usage is TRBV15 and J usage is TRBJ1-1, with a weak D call TRBD1 (6 bases). Trimming left V 5 bases short and J 1 base short, with 11 bases between. CDR3 length: 14 amino acids. Germline lookup yields CDR1 LNHNV and CDR2 YYDKDF (reference sequence). The CDR3 loop is CATSLYRANTEAFF. The CDR3 DNA follows: TGTGCCACCAGCTTATACAGGGCGAACACTGAAGCTTTCTTT.

A note on this clonotype: A junction boundary mismatches the germline segment, possibly from a read error. The chain has TRBV7-8 and TRBJ2-2; D possibly corresponds to TRBD2 (5 bases). The CDR3 is 15 residues long. The germline gives CDR1 SGHVS, CDR2 FQNEAQ. In DNA form, the CDR3 reads TGCCCCAGCAAAGGAACGGGAAAGAACACCGGGGAGCTGTTTTTT. It codes for CPSKGTGKNTGELFF.

A few counts support this clonotype. The V gene is TRBV6-5, the J gene TRBJ2-4; the match to TRBD2 covers 7 bases. J lost 8 bases, V lost 1 base, and 8 bases had no gene match. This CDR3 comprises 15 residues. Per germline, CDR1 MNHEY and CDR2 SVGAGI. The DNA for the CDR3 is TGTGCCAGCAGTTACTGGGGGGGTATGGATGACATTCAGTACTTC. This sequence encodes CASSYWGGMDDIQYF.

The chain has TRBV3-1 and TRBJ2-3; 12 bases fit TRBD2. The CDR3 runs 15 residues. The ends lost 7 bases at V and 4 bases at J; junction bases unmatched: 6. Germline CDR1 reads LGHDT; CDR2 reads YNNKEL (reference sequence). The CDR3 protein is CASTWASGGADTQYF. The CDR3 DNA follows: TGTGCCAGCACCTGGGCTAGCGGGGGGGCAGATACGCAGTATTTT.